The source of this T cell receptor beta chain is a study of monozygotic twins with inflammatory bowel disease. Study-wide results and caveats: What may have added variability to patient repertoires is that immunosuppressive treatments differed.

Worth noting for this clonotype: Its specificity is unknown.

The germline V gene encodes CDR1 SEHNR and CDR2 FQNEAQ (reference sequence). CDR3 length: 16 amino acids. TCRdb re-called the 5' RACE reads and catalogs CDR3 proteins one per entry, DNA excluded. Its table records about 300,000 distinct CDR3 sequences. This chain links TRBV7-9 with TRBJ2-2. The sample taken for sequencing was blood. The clonotype was recovered from a human donor with ulcerative colitis or Crohn's disease, or a healthy co-twin of an affected twin (not recorded which). This chain's CDR3 is CASSHDEFYGAGELFF.